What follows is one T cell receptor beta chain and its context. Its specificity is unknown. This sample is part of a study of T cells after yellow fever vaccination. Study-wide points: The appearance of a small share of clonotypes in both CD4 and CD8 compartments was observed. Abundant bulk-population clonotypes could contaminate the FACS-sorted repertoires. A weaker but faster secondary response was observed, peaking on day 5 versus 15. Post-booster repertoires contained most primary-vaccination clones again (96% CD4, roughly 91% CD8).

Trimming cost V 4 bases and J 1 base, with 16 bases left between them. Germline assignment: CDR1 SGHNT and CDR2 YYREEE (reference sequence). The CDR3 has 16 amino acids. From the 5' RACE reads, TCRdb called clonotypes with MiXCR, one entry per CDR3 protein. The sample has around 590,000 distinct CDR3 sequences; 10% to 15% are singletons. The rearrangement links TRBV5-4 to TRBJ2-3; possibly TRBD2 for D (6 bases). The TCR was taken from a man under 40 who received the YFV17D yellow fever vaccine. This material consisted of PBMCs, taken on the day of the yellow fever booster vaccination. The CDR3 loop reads CASSDKREIGTDTQYF. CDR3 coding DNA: TGTGCCAGCAGCGATAAACGGGAGATCGGCACAGATACGCAGTATTTT.